Below, 24 T cell receptor beta chains from the same sample are listed, as sequenced in a study of T-cell memory formation after mild COVID-19. TCRdb analysed the 5' RACE reads with MiXCR anew, one entry per CDR3 protein. The sample gives 560,000 or so distinct CDR3 sequences, 17% of which show up once; 8.1% is in the top ten. Sequencing was performed on PBMCs or a T cell subset sorted from them (not recorded which). All receptors derive from an adult woman who had mild COVID-19 (a few samples of this study predate the infection). Cell type and time point are not known.

The chain carries TRBV3-1 and TRBJ2-3; D unresolved. Trimming shortened V by 0 bases and J by 4 bases, and 11 bases separated the two germline ends. Germline values: CDR1 LGHDT, CDR2 YNNKEL (reference sequence). The CDR3 is made up of 15 amino acids. CDR3 sequence reads: CASSQDLAQSDTQYF. The CDR3 DNA is TGTGCCAGCAGCCAAGATCTGGCGCAATCAGATACGCAGTATTTT.

The chain uses TRBV7-6 and TRBJ2-7; possibly TRBD2 for D (7 bases). Germline CDR1 reads SGHVS; CDR2 reads FNYEAQ. Trimming removed 7 bases at V and 3 bases at J, with 16 bases between. The CDR3 has 14 residues. The CDR3 DNA follows: TGTGCCAGCACCTCTGGGGGGGCCTTCTACGAGCAGTACTTC. Protein sequence: CASTSGGAFYEQYF.

This chain uses TRBV7-9 with TRBJ2-1; 9 bases map to TRBD1. Germline CDR1 is SEHNR and CDR2 is FQNEAQ (reference sequence). The CDR3 sequence is 15 residues long. The V segment lost 1 base and the J segment 5 bases; nucleotides outside the gene matches: 3. DNA of the CDR3: TGTGCCAGCAGCTTAGTACAGGGGGCAGACAATGAGCAGTTCTTC. Translating gives CASSLVQGADNEQFF. The full variable domain, with the rest looked up from reference TRBV7-9 and TRBJ2-1, is DTGVSQNPRHKITKRGQNVTFRCDPISEHNRLYWYRQTLGQGPEFLTYFQNEAQLEKSRLLSDRFSAERPKGSFSTLEIQRTEQGDSAMYLCASSLVQGADNEQFFGPGTRLTVL.

This clonotype appeared a few times. The chain combines TRBV10-3 with TRBJ2-7; D is unresolved. Germline CDR1 is ENHRY and CDR2 is SYGVKD. The CDR3 covers 13 residues. Trimming removed 8 bases at V and 9 bases at J, with 20 bases between. CDR3 DNA: TGTGCCATCGGGCGAACGGAGAGTATCTGGCAGTACTTC. Amino acids: CAIGRTESIWQYF.

The V call is TRBV29-1, the J call TRBJ2-3, with D hard to call. The CDR3 is 14 amino acids. V was cut by 5 bases and J by 2 bases, with 14 bases left in between. The germline V gene has CDR1 SQVTM and CDR2 ANQGSEA. CDR3: CSVTPGLHTDTQYF. The DNA for the CDR3 is TGCAGCGTTACCCCGGGTCTTCACACAGATACGCAGTATTTT.

This rearrangement joins TRBV9 to TRBJ1-5; the D is unclear. In germline, CDR1 is SGDLS, CDR2 YYNGEE. CDR3 length: 15 residues. Trimming removed 3 bases from V and 4 bases from J, with 14 bases in between. CDR3 amino acids: CASSEKGGRNQPQHF. The CDR3 nucleotides are TGTGCCAGCAGCGAAAAGGGAGGGAGAAATCAGCCCCAGCATTTT.

V gene TRBV19 combines with J gene TRBJ1-1; TRBD1 might be the D (6 bases). The V end was cut by 4 bases, the J end by 4 bases, with 10 bases between. This CDR3 is 13 amino acids long. Per the germline V gene, CDR1 is LNHDA and CDR2 is SQIVND (reference sequence). The CDR3 DNA is TGTGCCAGTAGTAACAGGGCTTCCACTGAAGCTTTCTTT. Protein sequence: CASSNRASTEAFF.

This clonotype was counted only a few times. The rearrangement joins TRBV7-3 to TRBJ2-1; possibly TRBD1 for D (5 bases). Per the germline V gene, CDR1 is SGHTA and CDR2 is FQGTGA. The CDR3 spans 13 residues. Trimming took 4 bases from V and 5 from J, leaving 9 bases between them. The CDR3 bases are TGTGCCAGCAGCTGGGGCCAAAACAATGAGCAGTTCTTC. This sequence encodes CASSWGQNNEQFF.

The V call is TRBV30, the J call TRBJ2-2; tentatively, D is TRBD1 (5 bases). The CDR3 sequence is 14 residues long. Per germline, CDR1 GTSNPN and CDR2 SVGIG (reference sequence). Trimming stripped 3 bases from V and 0 bases from J, with 8 bases between. The CDR3 protein is CAWSWGSNTGELFF. The CDR3, as DNA: TGTGCCTGGAGCTGGGGCTCGAACACCGGGGAGCTGTTTTTT. Together with reference TRBV30 and TRBJ2-2, the CDR3 gives the full variable domain: SQTIHQWPATLVQPVGSPLSLECTVEGTSNPNLYWYRQAAGRGLQLLFYSVGIGQISSEVPQNLSASRPQDRQFILSSKKLLLSDSGFYLCAWSWGSNTGELFFGEGSRLTVL.

The rearrangement uses TRBV7-6 and TRBJ1-1; D is uncertain. The ends were cut back, 4 bases at V and 1 base at J, with 16 bases in the middle. Germline assignment: CDR1 SGHVS and CDR2 FNYEAQ. There are 16 residues in the CDR3. CDR3 protein: CASSSGSPASNTEAFF. The CDR3 DNA reads as TGTGCCAGCAGCTCCGGGTCCCCAGCTTCGAACACTGAAGCTTTCTTT. Complete variable domain (other parts from reference TRBV7-6 and TRBJ1-1): GAGVSQSPRYKVTKRGQDVALRCDPISGHVSLYWYRQALGQGPEFLTYFNYEAQQDKSGLPNDRFSAERPEGSISTLTIQRTEQRDSAMYRCASSSGSPASNTEAFFGQGTRLTVV.

The sample holds many counts of this clonotype. The rearrangement joins TRBV7-2 to TRBJ2-3, with a tentative D call TRBD2 (6 bases). Trimming pared 3 bases from V and 6 bases from J, leaving 22 bases between. The V gene's germline CDR1 is SGHTA and CDR2 FQGNSA. The CDR3 length is 17 residues. The CDR3 region is CASSFLGGSRVVDTQYF. The CDR3 nucleotides are TGTGCCAGCAGCTTCCTTGGAGGGAGTCGGGTCGTCGATACGCAGTATTTT. Combining the CDR3 with reference TRBV7-2 and TRBJ2-3 gives the whole variable domain GAGVSQSPSNKVTEKGKDVELRCDPISGHTALYWYRQSLGQGLEFLIYFQGNSAPDKSGLPSDRFSAERTGGSVSTLTIQRTQQEDSAVYLCASSFLGGSRVVDTQYFGPGTRLTVL.

The rearrangement uses TRBV5-6 and TRBJ2-3, with a possible D match to TRBD2 (5 bases). V lost 4 bases and J 7 bases, leaving 16 bases between the germline ends. Per the germline V gene, CDR1 is SGHDT and CDR2 is YYEEEE. The CDR3 is 14 residues long. As DNA, the CDR3 is TGTGCCAGCAGCCCCGGCGGAGGATGGAATACGCAGTATTTT. Encoded protein: CASSPGGGWNTQYF.

The chain links TRBV7-6 to TRBJ2-7, with D perhaps TRBD1 (5 bases). Trimming stripped 0 bases from V and 5 bases from J, with 11 bases between. The CDR3 runs 14 residues. The germline V gene encodes CDR1 SGHVS and CDR2 FNYEAQ. This CDR3 reads CASSLAGAIDEQYF. In DNA, the CDR3 is TGTGCCAGCAGCTTAGCAGGGGCCATCGACGAGCAGTACTTC.

The table lists this clonotype with a count of one. The CDR3 DNA reads as TGTGCCAGCAGTGCCGGATACAACATTCAGTACTTC. Residues: CASSAGYNIQYF. The rearrangement joins TRBV2 to TRBJ2-4, with D unclear. Between the trimmed V and J ends, which lost 4 bases and 7 bases, there was a span of 8 bases. CDR3 length: 12 residues. Looked up from germline, CDR1 is SNHLY and CDR2 is FYNNEI.

This clonotype was counted ten times or more. This chain uses TRBV14 with TRBJ2-7; 9 bases are a match to TRBD2. This CDR3 region has 14 residues. Germline assignment: CDR1 SGHDN and CDR2 FVKESK. Trimming cost V 8 bases and J 5 bases; bases outside gene matches: 10. CDR3 DNA: TGTGCCAGCGCGAGGGCGGGAGGGCCAAACGAGCAGTACTTC. Its translation: CASARAGGPNEQYF.

This clonotype was seen more than once but under ten times. The chain is built from TRBV6-2 or TRBV6-3 and TRBJ1-2; maybe TRBD1 (5 bases). The V gene lost 5 bases and the J gene lost 2 bases, with 12 bases spanning the gap. This CDR3 region has 14 residues. CDR1 and CDR2 (germline): MNHEY, SVGEGT. The CDR3: CASSNPGANYGYTF. DNA for the CDR3: TGTGCCAGCAGTAATCCCGGGGCAAACTATGGCTACACCTTC.

V and J are TRBV2 and TRBJ2-7; 9 positions agree with TRBD1. V trimming: 3 bases; J trimming: 2 bases; junction bases outside the gene matches: 14. Germline CDR1 and CDR2: SNHLY and FYNNEI. This CDR3 has 18 amino acids. The CDR3 nucleotides are TGTGCCAGCAGTGACCCAACATCTGGGACAGGGTCACCCTACGAGCAGTACTTC. Its protein product is CASSDPTSGTGSPYEQYF.

The chain employs TRBV12-3 or TRBV12-4 and TRBJ2-7; D is perhaps TRBD1 or TRBD2 (5 bases each). The CDR3 has 15 amino acids. Trimming removed 5 bases from V and 2 bases from J, with 16 bases in between. The CDR3 DNA follows: TGTGCCAGCAGTCGGATTGGGACCGCCACCTACGAGCAGTACTTC. It is translated as CASSRIGTATYEQYF.

This clonotype was seen at least ten times. The gene calls are TRBV15 and TRBJ1-5; possible D gene TRBD1, 6 bases. V dropped 4 bases and J dropped 5 bases, with 24 bases sitting between them. The CDR3 has 18 residues. Looked up from germline, CDR1 is LNHNV and CDR2 is YYDKDF (reference sequence). CDR3 in DNA: TGTGCCACCAGCATCAAAGTCCTCAGGGGCCCCCATGATCAGCCCCAGCATTTT. Translated: CATSIKVLRGPHDQPQHF. Full variable domain (missing parts from reference TRBV15 and TRBJ1-5): DAMVIQNPRYQVTQFGKPVTLSCSQTLNHNVMYWYQQKSSQAPKLLFHYYDKDFNNEADTPDNFQSRRPNTSFCFLDIRSPGLGDTAMYLCATSIKVLRGPHDQPQHFGDGTRLSIL.

This clonotype was counted a few times. The V gene is TRBV5-1, the J gene TRBJ2-7; TRBD1 might be the D (6 bases). V gave up 4 bases and J gave up 6 bases, with 17 bases separating them. From germline, CDR1 is SGHRS and CDR2 YFSETQ. The CDR3 consists of 14 residues. The CDR3 coding sequence is TGCGCCAGCAGCATACGGGACACCCCGGGCGAGCAGTACTTC. Translating it yields CASSIRDTPGEQYF.

This clonotype was found a few times. The J gene is TRBJ2-7, the V gene TRBV5-1, with a weak D call TRBD2 (6 bases). Trimming cost V 4 bases and J 3 bases, with 11 bases left between them. This CDR3 is built from 13 residues. The germline V gene encodes CDR1 SGHRS and CDR2 YFSETQ. The CDR3 loop reads CASSRASDYEQYF. In DNA form, the CDR3 reads TGCGCCAGCAGCCGCGCTAGCGACTACGAGCAGTACTTC.

This clonotype was observed at least ten times. The V call is TRBV6-5, the J call TRBJ2-3; a possible D gene is TRBD2 (6 bases). The CDR3 covers 12 residues. Germline V gene data show CDR1 as MNHEY and CDR2 as SVGAGI. The ends were cut back, 8 bases at V and 2 bases at J, with 8 bases in the middle. The CDR3 DNA reads TGTGCCAGCCGGGGGAACACAGATACGCAGTATTTT. Its protein product is CASRGNTDTQYF.

This clonotype came up a few times. This CDR3 is CASSLVPSFRESNTGELFF. The CDR3 DNA follows: TGTGCCAGCAGCTTAGTCCCCTCTTTCAGGGAATCGAACACCGGGGAGCTGTTTTTT. The rearrangement links TRBV11-3 to TRBJ2-2, with D perhaps matching TRBD1 (5 bases). Trimming left V 1 base short and J 0 bases short, with 18 bases between. The CDR3 contains 19 residues. The V gene's germline CDR1 is SGHNT and CDR2 YENEEA.

This clonotype came up a few times. The chain joins TRBV7-9 to TRBJ1-2; possibly TRBD1 for D (6 bases). The germline gives CDR1 SEHNR, CDR2 FQNEAQ (reference sequence). This CDR3 has 15 residues. Trimming cost V 2 bases and J 4 bases, with 14 bases left between them. DNA of the CDR3: TGTGCCAGCAGCTTACAGGGGAGGGAACTCTATGGCTACACCTTC. This translates into CASSLQGRELYGYTF.